The clone carrying this TCR beta chain was seen a handful of times. Its target is unknown. CDR3 length: 15 residues. Germline CDR1 reads SGDLS; CDR2 reads YYNGEE. Trimming cost V 2 bases and J 7 bases, with 16 bases left between them. These data come from a study of cytomegalovirus exposure and HLA in healthy donors. Study summary: Unique TCRs from HLA-typed donors, 70 million to 100 million of them, were held in an early data release.

A multiplex PCR was run with 60 Vbeta primers and 13 Jbeta primers. The assay was immunoSEQ multiplex PCR, and TCRdb's table has in-frame clones only and misses some. The sample has more than 85,000 clones; under 80% are singletons. Overall study findings and caveats: The CMV antigen specificity of three CMV-associated chains was confirmed through in vitro analysis. Across all donors, roughly uniform sequencing depth was an assumption of the presence/absence analyses.

Material for sequencing was PBMCs. The chain recombines TRBV9 with TRBJ2-1, with a possible D match to TRBD2 (7 bases). This receptor was identified in a woman aged 40 to 50 in good health and CMV-seropositive. The CDR3 region has the DNA TGTGCCAGCAGCGTCGAGGGGGGGCCTATAAATGAGCAGTTCTTC. Its protein product is CASSVEGGPINEQFF.